What follows describes a single TCR beta chain. The record originates from a study of blood T cell repertoires in COVID-19. Whole-study context: Sources were T cells, B-cell-depleted T cells, or PBMCs; the material itself was cDNA or gDNA.

This CDR3 is 16 amino acids long. Trimming removed 4 bases at V and 0 bases at J, with 13 bases between. Germline V gene lookup returns CDR1 SGHDN and CDR2 FVKESK. The method was immunoSEQ multiplex PCR; TCRdb's version includes in-frame clones alone and lacks a portion of them. The data show approximately 64,000 clones, roughly 86% seen once. This TCR came from a woman in her 70s with acute or convalescent COVID-19. Sequenced sample: peripheral blood. This chain links TRBV14 with TRBJ1-3; no reliable D call. CDR3 loop: CASSLSGGPSGNTIYF. As DNA, the CDR3 is TGTGCCAGCAGCCTGAGTGGAGGGCCCTCTGGAAACACCATATATTTT.